A selection of T cell receptor beta chains follows, all from one sample in a study of T cell responses to AZD1222 COVID-19 vaccine. Sequenced by immunoSEQ multiplex PCR; TCRdb stores in-frame clones only, minus some. Among about 120,000 clones listed, roughly 89% were seen once. This specimen was peripheral blood, taken on day 0 of AZD1222 vaccination. The receptors come from an adult in good health. CDR3s leave out the opening cysteine and the closing phenylalanine or tryptophan. Each record gives: D gene, J gene, V gene, CDR3 protein. D genes are given only for firm matches.

- | TRBJ2-7 | TRBV6-5 | ASSYSMKWDEQY
- | TRBJ2-7 | TRBV28 | ASSYRDTQGYEQY
- | TRBJ1-6 | TRBV6-4 | ASSELGIRRSPLH
- | TRBJ2-7 | TRBV7-3 | ASSLTGGYEQY
TRBD1 | TRBJ2-1 | TRBV5-8 | ASSLTGGSQF
- | TRBJ2-1 | TRBV21-1 | ASRQDYNEQF
TRBD2 | TRBJ2-2 | TRBV18 | ASSGLAGVAGELF
- | TRBJ2-6 | TRBV6-5 | ASLQRGANVLT
- | TRBJ2-3 | TRBV28 | ASTPPAGAVSDTQY
- | TRBJ2-3 | TRBV6-5 | ASNPIVASSDTQY
- | TRBJ1-1 | TRBV2 | ASRQLRTNTEAF
TRBD1 | TRBJ1-6 | TRBV19 | ASSKPDRGSPLH
- | TRBJ2-6 | TRBV2 | ASILDASGANVLT
- | TRBJ2-7 | TRBV6-2/TRBV6-3 | ASSPDRGLSSYEQY
- | TRBJ1-1 | TRBV5-1 | ASSPPNTEAF
- | TRBJ2-7 | TRBV6-5 | ASSYSDLHSYEQY
- | TRBJ1-2 | TRBV19 | ASTGDGYT
- | TRBJ2-6 | TRBV7-3 | ASSLLLTAGANVLT
TRBD2 | TRBJ2-5 | TRBV5-1 | ASRLAGEETQY
- | TRBJ2-5 | TRBV18 | ASSPETETQY
- | TRBJ2-7 | TRBV5-1 | ASSLDGLGEREQY
- | TRBJ2-1 | TRBV29-1 | SAEDNEQF
TRBD2 | TRBJ2-3 | TRBV30 | AWSVRAGGGDTQY
TRBD1 | TRBJ2-7 | TRBV2 | ASSVEQGGEQY
- | TRBJ1-1 | TRBV5-1 | ASSLSGQRNTEAF
TRBD1 | TRBJ2-5 | TRBV30 | AWSPGQGESETQY
- | TRBJ1-1 | TRBV19 | ASKKSTEAF
- | TRBJ1-1 | TRBV7-2 | ASRLEGSTEAF
TRBD1 | TRBJ1-1 | TRBV27 | ASSTLRTGGNTEAF
- | TRBJ1-3 | TRBV7-2 | ASSHKEGYSGNTIY
- | TRBJ1-3 | TRBV3-1/TRBV3-2 | ASSQGGFSGNTIY